This T cell receptor beta chain was documented in a study of shared clonotypes between healthy human individuals. Profiled with immunoSEQ multiplex PCR; TCRdb holds only in-frame clones, not every one. The sample consists of some 2,100,000 clones, just over 90% of them appearing once. CD45RO-negative, CCR7-positively selected cells formed the naive CD8 fraction, excluding terminally differentiated effector memory CD45RA+ cells. Every one of the donors was a Caucasian adult that lived in Nashville, Tennessee. Germline-derived CDR1 and CDR2 are SGHTA and FQGTGA. V lost 5 bases to trimming and J lost 0 bases; unmatched junction nucleotides: 5. The CDR3 covers 15 residues.

The sequenced sample was naive CD8+ T cells from PBMCs. The chain has TRBV7-3 and TRBJ2-7; 9 bases agree with TRBD1. This sequence originates from a man between 18 and 29 years old in good health. Some clones in this sample may be carry-over from other donors' samples. The CDR3 sequence is CASSKDRGLSYEQYF. The CDR3 nucleotides are TGTGCCAGCAGCAAGGACAGGGGTCTCTCCTACGAGCAGTACTTC. Full variable domain (missing parts from reference TRBV7-3 and TRBJ2-7): GAGVSQTPSNKVTEKGKYVELRCDPISGHTALYWYRQSLGQGPEFLIYFQGTGAADDSGLPNDRFFAVRPEGSVSTLKIQRTERGDSAVYLCASSKDRGLSYEQYFGPGTRLTVT.